This entry concerns a single T cell receptor beta chain. What it recognizes is unknown. Primers included in the PCR were 60 Vbeta and 13 Jbeta primers. In the original analysis: Counted up in a later analysis, unique TCR beta chains came to approximately 83 million, with about 9.9 million shared. Clones were read by immunoSEQ multiplex PCR, and TCRdb kept only the in-frame ones, dropping some. The V and J calls and the clone size are those of that table, but D and trimming were determined from the DNA. The table includes over 130,000 clones, 70% to 85% detected once. Germline V gene sequence: CDR1 SGHAT, CDR2 FQNNGV. The V and J ends lost 3 bases and 1 base, in that order; junction bases with no gene match: 2. The CDR3 extends over 15 amino acids. The data are from a study of cytomegalovirus exposure and HLA in healthy donors. Regarding the study as a whole: Roughly uniform depth of sequencing across donors was assumed in presence/absence analyses. Earlier analysis yielded a pattern in which most TCR beta V segments were productive about 87% or about 30% of the time. Later analysis identified several of the most significant clusters that appeared linked to common viral pathogens.

V and J are TRBV11-2 and TRBJ2-5, with 10 bases lining up with TRBD2. The clonotype was recovered from a man younger than 45 in good health and CMV-seropositive. The specimen was PBMCs. CDR3: CASSLLAGGQETQYF. The DNA for the CDR3 is TGTGCCAGCAGCTTGTTAGCGGGAGGCCAAGAGACCCAGTACTTC.